Only a few counts were recorded for the clone carrying this T cell receptor beta chain. This entry comes from a study of response to subunit inactivated influenza vaccine. TCRdb redid the calling of the RT-PCR reads with MiXCR, one entry per CDR3 protein. This table has about 520,000 distinct CDR3 sequences, 25% appearing once. The specimen comprised CD4+ T cells sorted from PBMCs, sampled approximately 5 days after vaccination. This receptor was obtained from a man aged 45-60 years who received an inactivated influenza vaccine.

In DNA, the CDR3 is TGTGCCAGCAGTTACTCGGTTTGGGGGCACACTGAAGCTTTCTTT. Its translation is CASSYSVWGHTEAFF. The V and J genes are TRBV6-2 or TRBV6-3 and TRBJ1-1; a possible D gene is TRBD1 (6 bases). Germline loops: CDR1 MNHEY, CDR2 SVGEGT. The CDR3 extends over 15 amino acids. Trimming left V 0 bases short and J 3 bases short, with 11 bases between.